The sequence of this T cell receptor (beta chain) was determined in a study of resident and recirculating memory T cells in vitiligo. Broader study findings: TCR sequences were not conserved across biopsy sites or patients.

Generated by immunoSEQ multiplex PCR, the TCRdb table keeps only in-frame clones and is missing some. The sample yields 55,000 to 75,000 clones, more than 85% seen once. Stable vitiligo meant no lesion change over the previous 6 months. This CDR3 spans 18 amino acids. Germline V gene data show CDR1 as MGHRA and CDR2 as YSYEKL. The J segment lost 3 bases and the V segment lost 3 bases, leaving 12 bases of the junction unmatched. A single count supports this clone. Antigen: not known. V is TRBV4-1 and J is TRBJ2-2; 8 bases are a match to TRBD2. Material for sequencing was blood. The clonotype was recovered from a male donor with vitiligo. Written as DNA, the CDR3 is TGCGCCAGCAGCCATGCACCTCTCGGGGGGGGTGACACCGGGGAGCTGTTTTTT. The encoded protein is CASSHAPLGGGDTGELFF.